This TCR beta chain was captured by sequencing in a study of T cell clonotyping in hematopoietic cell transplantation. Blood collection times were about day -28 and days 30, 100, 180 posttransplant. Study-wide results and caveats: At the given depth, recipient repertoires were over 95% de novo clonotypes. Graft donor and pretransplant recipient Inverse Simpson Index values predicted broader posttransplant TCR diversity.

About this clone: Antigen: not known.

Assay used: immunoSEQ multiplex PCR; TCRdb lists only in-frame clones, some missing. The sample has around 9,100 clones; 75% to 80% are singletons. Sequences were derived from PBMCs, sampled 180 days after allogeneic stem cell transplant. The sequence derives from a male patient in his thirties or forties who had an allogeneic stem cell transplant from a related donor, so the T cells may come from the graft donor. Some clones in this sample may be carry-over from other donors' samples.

CDR3 bases: TGTGCCAGCAGTTTTACGAATGAGCAGTTCTTC. Translation: CASSFTNEQFF. The J gene is TRBJ2-1, the V gene TRBV28; D gene ambiguous. The V and J ends lost 3 bases and 7 bases respectively, with 4 bases between them. Per germline, CDR1 MDHEN and CDR2 SYDVKM. CDR3 size: 11 residues.